The clone carrying this TCR beta chain was seen repeatedly, ten times or more. What it recognizes is unknown. The data belong to a study of T-cell memory formation after mild COVID-19. The CDR3 is made up of 17 amino acids. Germline assignment: CDR1 SGHAT and CDR2 FQNNGV. Trimming at V came to 5 bases and at J to 8 bases, leaving 16 bases not matched to a gene. Study-level results: Memory from before infection featured some responding clones, which suggests cross-reactive memory joined.

TCRdb re-derived calls from the 5' RACE reads in MiXCR, one entry per CDR3 protein. The sample lists under 250,000 distinct CDR3 sequences, about 27% occurring once. This chain links TRBV11-2 with TRBJ2-1; 9 bases fit TRBD2. This TCR came from an adult woman who had mild COVID-19 (a few samples of this study predate the infection). Cell type and time point are not known. Sequenced: PBMCs or a T cell subset sorted from them (not recorded which). In nucleotides, the CDR3 is TGTGCCAGCAGCCCAATCAGGCGGCGGGGGGGCCCCTATGAGCAGTTCTTC. The encoded protein is CASSPIRRRGGPYEQFF.